Presented here are 4 T cell receptor beta chains from one specimen sequenced in a study of shared clonotypes between healthy human individuals. Assay: immunoSEQ multiplex PCR; the TCRdb copy retains only in-frame clones and omits some. The sample includes millions of clones, roughly 95% of them seen just once. The specimen was naive CD4+ T cells sorted from blood. Sample subset: CD45RA+ positively selected. These receptors all come from a man younger than 35 in good health.

The gene calls are TRBV7-2 and TRBJ1-2, with D perhaps TRBD1 (5 bases). Germline CDR1 SGHTA, CDR2 FQGNSA. This CDR3 is 13 amino acids long. The V gene lost 5 bases and the J gene lost 2 bases, with 9 bases spanning the gap. The CDR3 is CASSRGTNYGYTF. The CDR3 nucleotides read TGTGCCAGCAGCCGAGGGACCAACTATGGCTACACCTTC.

The chain recombines TRBV5-4 with TRBJ2-2; D is tentatively TRBD1 or TRBD2 (5 bases each). Germline loops: CDR1 SGHNT, CDR2 YYREEE (reference sequence). The V end lost 7 bases, the J end lost 8 bases, and 24 bases lay between the germline ends. The CDR3 has 16 residues. CDR3 protein: CASQFRVDSGLGELFF. The CDR3, as DNA: TGTGCCAGCCAATTTAGAGTGGATTCGGGGCTAGGGGAGCTGTTTTTT.

This chain connects TRBV6-1 to TRBJ1-5; D not resolved. CDR1 is MNHNS, CDR2 SASEGT, per germline. The CDR3 has 13 amino acids. V lost 8 bases and J 2 bases, leaving 10 bases between the germline ends. The CDR3 region is CASHPSGNQPQHF. CDR3 nucleotides: TGTGCCAGCCACCCTTCGGGCAATCAGCCCCAGCATTTT.

The chain couples TRBV7-2 to TRBJ2-5; D possibly matches TRBD1 or TRBD2 (5 bases each). Germline V gives CDR1 SGHTA, CDR2 FQGNSA. With 7 bases removed from V and 0 bases from J, the gap between germline ends came to 21 bases. This CDR3 is 17 amino acids long. The CDR3 DNA reads as TGTGCCAGCATCAAAGAGGGGCAGGGCCTGTACCAAGAGACCCAGTACTTC. The encoded protein is CASIKEGQGLYQETQYF.